Following are 31 T cell receptor beta chains from one sample sequenced in a study of low-dose radiotherapy and immunotherapy resistance in tumors. First-strand cDNA relied on TRAV- and TRBV-specific primers spanning alpha and beta chains. A constant-region primer paired with the V-primer adapter amplified TCRs over around 18 PCR cycles. TCRdb analysed the reads with MiXCR anew, one entry per CDR3 protein. The table lists 80,000 to 90,000 distinct CDR3 sequences, 18% of them singletons. Time point indicated: before trial treatment. The source was PBMCs, collected before treatment. All receptors derive from a male donor with prostate cancer.

This clonotype was observed many times. The rearrangement links TRBV7-2 to TRBJ2-2; 11 bases are shared with TRBD1. CDR1 and CDR2 (germline): SGHTA, FQGNSA. J gave up 6 bases and V 2 bases, and 2 bases lay outside the gene matches. The CDR3 covers 15 residues. This chain's CDR3 is CASSLSGQGAGELFF. For the CDR3, the DNA is TGTGCCAGCAGCTTATCGGGACAGGGGGCCGGGGAGCTGTTTTTT.

In this sample, this clonotype turned up many times. V is TRBV29-1 and J is TRBJ2-7; the D gene could be TRBD1 or TRBD2 (5 bases each). V was shortened by 7 bases and J by 6 bases, with 13 bases between the two germline ends. Per germline, CDR1 SQVTM and CDR2 ANQGSEA. The CDR3 runs to 11 residues. The CDR3 bases are TGCAGCGGTGGGACCTGGGGCGAGCAGTACTTC. It codes for CSGGTWGEQYF.

This clonotype was seen at least ten times. CDR3 coding DNA: TGCGCCAGCAGCCAAGTTAAGGGGAAAAATGAAAAACTGTTTTTT. This sequence encodes CASSQVKGKNEKLFF. The V call is TRBV4-1, the J call TRBJ1-4, with D possibly being TRBD1 (5 bases). Trimming cost V 1 base and J 5 bases, with 11 bases left between them. Germline V gene lookup returns CDR1 MGHRA and CDR2 YSYEKL. The CDR3 is 15 residues long.

This clonotype was found many times. The J gene is TRBJ2-7, the V gene TRBV5-4; D is undetermined. V shed 4 bases and J shed 5 bases, with 16 bases lying between them. Germline CDR1 is SGHNT and CDR2 is YYREEE (reference sequence). The CDR3 has 14 amino acids. The CDR3 DNA sequence: TGTGCCAGCAGCCCAGAGCCCAGTTACAACGAGCAGTACTTC. This translates into CASSPEPSYNEQYF.

This clonotype was recorded many times. The gene calls are TRBV5-1 and TRBJ2-5; the match to TRBD1 covers 7 bases. Germline V gene data show CDR1 as SGHRS and CDR2 as YFSETQ. J was trimmed by 5 bases and V by 5 bases; bases with no gene match: 6. The CDR3 is 13 residues long. The CDR3 loop is CASRRGGPETQYF. CDR3 sequence (DNA): TGCGCCAGCAGGAGAGGGGGCCCGGAGACCCAGTACTTC.

This clonotype came up many times. The V and J genes are TRBV5-4 and TRBJ2-3; 14 bases fit TRBD2. The CDR3 length is 18 residues. V dropped 2 bases and J dropped 5; count of bases not matched to a gene: 10. The germline gives CDR1 SGHNT, CDR2 YYREEE (reference sequence). The DNA for the CDR3 is TGTGCCAGCAGCTTCGGGACTAGCGGGGGCCCTAGACAAGATACGCAGTATTTT. Its translation is CASSFGTSGGPRQDTQYF.

This clonotype was picked up a small number of times. The chain couples TRBV10-2 to TRBJ2-1; possible D gene TRBD2, 5 bases. The V end lost 10 bases, the J end lost 9 bases, and 28 bases lay between the germline ends. This CDR3 contains 16 residues. Germline CDR1 and CDR2: WSHSY and SAAADI. The CDR3 spells CATTMDELAGVGEQFF. The CDR3 nucleotides read TGCGCCACCACCATGGACGAATTGGCCGGGGTCGGTGAGCAGTTCTTC.

This clonotype was seen at least ten times. The CDR3 DNA reads TGTGCCAGTACCCCAAGGACAGGGTATAGCAATCAGCCCCAGCATTTT. Its protein product is CASTPRTGYSNQPQHF. The V gene is TRBV19, the J gene TRBJ1-5; the match to TRBD1 covers 8 bases. CDR1 and CDR2 from the germline V gene are LNHDA and SQIVND (reference sequence). The length of the CDR3 is 16 residues. J gave up 0 bases and V 7 bases, and 8 bases lay outside the gene matches.

This clonotype occurred many times. The genes are TRBV5-1 and TRBJ2-7; TRBD1 matches at 10 bases. Unmatched junction bases numbered 11, after V lost 4 bases and J lost 1 base. Looked up from germline, CDR1 is SGHRS and CDR2 is YFSETQ. CDR3 length: 17 amino acids. The CDR3 coding sequence is TGCGCCAGCAGCCCGCCGGGACAGGGGACCAGATCCTACGAGCAGTACTTC. It translates to CASSPPGQGTRSYEQYF. Supplemented by reference TRBV5-1 and TRBJ2-7, the full variable domain reads KAGVTQTPRYLIKTRGQQVTLSCSPISGHRSVSWYQQTPGQGLQFLFEYFSETQRNKGNFPGRFSGRQFSNSRSEMNVSTLELGDSALYLCASSPPGQGTRSYEQYFGPGTRLTVT.

This clonotype was counted only a few times. This rearrangement joins TRBV12-3 or TRBV12-4 to TRBJ1-5, with D possibly TRBD1 on 6 matching bases. Trimming took 6 bases from V and 1 from J, leaving 16 bases between them. The CDR3 contains 16 residues. The CDR3 DNA reads as TGTGCCAGCAGCGGAAAGGGGACACGAAGCAATCAGCCCCAGCATTTT. It translates to CASSGKGTRSNQPQHF.

This clonotype was recorded many times. The rearrangement joins TRBV19 to TRBJ2-4, with D hard to call. The CDR3 extends over 13 amino acids. Trimming removed 5 bases from V and 0 bases from J, with 5 bases in between. The germline V gene encodes CDR1 LNHDA and CDR2 SQIVND (reference sequence). The DNA of the CDR3 is TGTGCCAGTAGTGCAGGAGCCAAAAACATTCAGTACTTC. Translated, it gives CASSAGAKNIQYF.

This clonotype showed up many times. The rearrangement uses TRBV2 and TRBJ2-5; TRBD1 is a possible D gene (6 bases). Trimming took 4 bases from V and 2 from J, leaving 17 bases between them. CDR1 and CDR2 from the germline V gene are SNHLY and FYNNEI. This CDR3 contains 16 residues. DNA for the CDR3: TGTGCCAGCAGTGTAGTGACGGACAGAAGGCAAGAGACCCAGTACTTC. Translating it yields CASSVVTDRRQETQYF.

In its sample, this clonotype was seen many times. The rearrangement links TRBV12-3 or TRBV12-4 to TRBJ1-1, with D possibly being TRBD1 (5 bases). Trimming removed 2 bases at V and 10 bases at J, with 11 bases between. The CDR3 totals 12 residues. The CDR3 DNA reads as TGTGCCAGCAGTTTAAGCTCAGGGATAGCTTTCTTT. This gives the protein CASSLSSGIAFF.

This clonotype was seen at least ten times. The chain recombines TRBV20-1 with TRBJ1-5, with 9 bases lining up with TRBD1. The CDR3 loop spans 14 amino acids. With V trimmed by 3 bases and J by 5 bases, 5 bases remained unmatched. CDR1 is DFQATT, CDR2 SNEGSKA, per germline (reference sequence). CDR3: CSASGRQGDQPQHF. The DNA of the CDR3 is TGCAGTGCTAGCGGAAGACAGGGGGATCAGCCCCAGCATTTT.

This clonotype was detected ten times or more. The chain has TRBV29-1 and TRBJ2-1; D assignment may be TRBD1 or TRBD2 (5 bases each). The germline V and J ends were trimmed by 4 bases and 4 bases, with 11 bases remaining between them. This CDR3 contains 13 residues. Looked up from germline, CDR1 is SQVTM and CDR2 is ANQGSEA. CDR3: CSVGGAVYNEQFF. In nucleotides, the CDR3 is TGCAGCGTTGGAGGGGCGGTATACAATGAGCAGTTCTTC.

The J gene is TRBJ2-3, the V gene TRBV21-1; the table names TRBD1, a call not compared with the DNA. TRBV21-1 counts as a pseudogene. The CDR3 extends over 15 amino acids. The DNA of the CDR3 is TGTGCCAGCAGCAAACAGGGGGCGGCAGCAGATACGCAGTATTTT. Amino acids: CASSKQGAAADTQYF.

This chain links TRBV29-1 with TRBJ1-5; D is ambiguous. Trimming removed 4 bases at V and 5 bases at J, with 9 bases between. The V gene's germline CDR1 is SQVTM and CDR2 ANQGSEA. The CDR3 is 12 amino acids. In nucleotides, the CDR3 is TGCAGCGTTGGCAGCTTAGATCAGCCCCAGCATTTT. Residues: CSVGSLDQPQHF.

This clonotype was observed a handful of times. This chain connects TRBV6-2 or TRBV6-3 to TRBJ2-1; 7 bases are a match to TRBD2. The CDR3 runs to 16 residues. Germline V gene data show CDR1 as MNHEY and CDR2 as SVGEGT. V was pared by 0 bases and J by 5 bases, with 7 bases of the junction left unmatched. Here the CDR3 reads CASSYSRGRENNEQFF. The CDR3, as DNA: TGTGCCAGCAGTTACTCGAGAGGGAGGGAGAACAATGAGCAGTTCTTC.

Regarding this clonotype: It is likely a read error: a sequence one base away is far more abundant. The rearrangement joins TRBV12-3 or TRBV12-4 to TRBJ2-7; 12 bases agree with TRBD2. The CDR3 covers 16 residues. The V segment lost 5 bases and the J segment 7 bases; nucleotides outside the gene matches: 12. The chain's CDR3 is CASSPRTSGDYNEQYF. The CDR3 DNA sequence: TGTGCCAGCAGTCCTCGGACTAGCGGGGATTACAATGAGCAGTACTTC.

The table lists this clonotype with many counts. The chain links TRBV5-1 to TRBJ2-7; tentatively, D is TRBD1 (5 bases). Trimming removed 1 base at V and 5 bases at J, with 10 bases between. Germline V gene lookup returns CDR1 SGHRS and CDR2 YFSETQ. This CDR3 contains 13 residues. CDR3 sequence: CASSLMAGNEQYF. The CDR3 nucleotides are TGCGCCAGCAGCTTGATGGCAGGGAACGAGCAGTACTTC.

Ten or more counts support this clonotype. The J gene is TRBJ1-4, the V gene TRBV12-3 or TRBV12-4; D remains unclear. Trimming removed 9 bases at V and 4 bases at J, with 12 bases between. The CDR3 has 13 residues. CDR3 DNA sequence: TGTGCCAGTCCGTATAGGAGTAATGAAAAACTGTTTTTT. As protein: CASPYRSNEKLFF.

With regard to this clonotype: This may arise from a read error, as a much more abundant clone is one base away. The rearrangement links TRBV7-9 to TRBJ2-7; D is possibly TRBD1 or TRBD2 (5 bases each). This CDR3 spans 15 amino acids. Trimming shortened V by 1 base and J by 2 bases, and 12 bases separated the two germline ends. CDR1 and CDR2 (germline): SEHNR, FQNEAQ (reference sequence). Here the CDR3 reads CASSLGGSRAYEQYF. CDR3 nucleotides: TGTGCCAGCAGCTTAGGGGGGTCAAGAGCCTACGAGCAGTACTTC.

This clonotype has a count of ten or more. The gene calls are TRBV11-2 and TRBJ1-1; D unclear. The CDR3 length is 13 residues. Between the trimmed V and J ends, which lost 1 base and 6 bases, there was a span of 9 bases. Germline-derived CDR1 and CDR2 are SGHAT and FQNNGV. CDR3 residues: CASSLGLPAEAFF. The CDR3 DNA reads TGTGCCAGCAGCTTAGGACTCCCCGCTGAAGCTTTCTTT.

This clonotype occurred many times. V usage is TRBV12-3 or TRBV12-4 and J usage is TRBJ2-5, with D perhaps given as TRBD1 or TRBD2 (5 bases each). Trimming stripped 7 bases from V and 5 bases from J, with 17 bases between. This CDR3 has 14 amino acids. This chain's CDR3 is CASTVRGVSETQYF. DNA of the CDR3: TGTGCCAGCACCGTAAGAGGGGTATCTGAGACCCAGTACTTC.

This clonotype was found many times. V and J are TRBV5-1 and TRBJ1-2; no clear D gene. The V end lost 2 bases, the J end lost 5 bases, and 13 bases lay between the germline ends. The CDR3 contains 14 residues. Germline CDR1 reads SGHRS; CDR2 reads YFSETQ. Here the CDR3 DNA reads TGCGCCAGCAGCTTCAAGGACGGCCTATATGGCTACACCTTC. It encodes CASSFKDGLYGYTF.

This sequence joins TRBV11-2 and TRBJ2-1; D perhaps matches TRBD2 (5 bases). Between the trimmed V and J ends, which lost 4 bases and 0 bases, there was a span of 10 bases. In germline, CDR1 is SGHAT, CDR2 FQNNGV. CDR3 length: 15 residues. In DNA, the CDR3 is TGTGCCAGCAGCTCCAGCGGACGCTCCTACAATGAGCAGTTCTTC. This gives the protein CASSSSGRSYNEQFF.

Ten or more counts support this clonotype. The V call is TRBV5-5, the J call TRBJ1-1, with D possibly being TRBD1 (5 bases). Per germline, CDR1 SGHKS and CDR2 YYEKEE (reference sequence). Deletions cut 6 bases from V and 6 bases from J, with 12 bases between. The CDR3 contains 12 residues. The chain's CDR3 is CASTTGGPEAFF. The DNA for the CDR3 is TGTGCCAGCACCACCGGGGGTCCTGAAGCTTTCTTT.

The sample holds many counts of this clonotype. The chain employs TRBV4-1 and TRBJ2-1; D is undetermined. This CDR3 has 12 residues. Germline CDR1 is MGHRA and CDR2 is YSYEKL. The V end lost 1 base, the J end lost 7 bases, and 5 bases lay between the germline ends. CDR3 protein: CASSQGRNEQFF. The CDR3 DNA reads as TGCGCCAGCAGCCAAGGTAGAAATGAGCAGTTCTTC.

This clonotype was found many times. V usage is TRBV7-8 and J usage is TRBJ2-1; TRBD1 matches at 12 bases. The germline V gene has CDR1 SGHVS and CDR2 FQNEAQ. The CDR3 loop spans 16 amino acids. The V gene end was trimmed by 0 bases and the J gene end by 7 bases; junction bases not matched to a gene: 4. The CDR3 nucleotides are TGTGCCAGCAGCTTAGCGCGGGGACAGGGGGCAAATGAGCAGTTCTTC. It translates to CASSLARGQGANEQFF.

In this sample, this clonotype turned up many times. The chain uses TRBV5-1 and TRBJ2-7, with TRBD1 identical over 7 bases. This CDR3 region has 15 residues. Germline values: CDR1 SGHRS, CDR2 YFSETQ. Trimming cost V 4 bases and J 9 bases; bases outside gene matches: 16. CDR3 region: CASSLNTGAQSSQYF. For the CDR3, the DNA is TGCGCCAGCAGCCTTAATACAGGGGCGCAGTCGTCGCAGTACTTC.

This clonotype came up many times. The V call is TRBV29-1, the J call TRBJ1-5; TRBD1 might be the D (5 bases). The germline V gene encodes CDR1 SQVTM and CDR2 ANQGSEA. The CDR3 runs to 14 residues. The V end was cut by 7 bases, the J end by 6 bases, with 19 bases between. The CDR3 region is CSAASGGGSQPQHF. CDR3 DNA sequence: TGCAGCGCCGCAAGCGGGGGGGGTAGTCAGCCCCAGCATTTT.